The present T cell receptor (beta chain) was sequenced within a study of cytomegalovirus exposure and HLA in healthy donors. The germline gives CDR1 SGHDT, CDR2 YYEEEE. Trimming cost V 1 base and J 6 bases; bases outside gene matches: 0. This CDR3 spans 13 amino acids. The PCR had 60 Vbeta and 13 Jbeta primers. Here immunoSEQ multiplex PCR was the method, and the copy in TCRdb shows in-frame clones only, minus some. The repertoire holds some 140,000 clones, with around 85% as singletons. The material sequenced was PBMCs. This chain uses TRBV5-6 with TRBJ2-2; 7 bases line up with TRBD1. This sequence originates from a woman between 50 and 59 years old in good health and CMV-seropositive. The CDR3 DNA follows: TGTGCCAGCAGCTTGAGGGGGCCCGGGGAGCTGTTTTTT. Its translation: CASSLRGPGELFF.